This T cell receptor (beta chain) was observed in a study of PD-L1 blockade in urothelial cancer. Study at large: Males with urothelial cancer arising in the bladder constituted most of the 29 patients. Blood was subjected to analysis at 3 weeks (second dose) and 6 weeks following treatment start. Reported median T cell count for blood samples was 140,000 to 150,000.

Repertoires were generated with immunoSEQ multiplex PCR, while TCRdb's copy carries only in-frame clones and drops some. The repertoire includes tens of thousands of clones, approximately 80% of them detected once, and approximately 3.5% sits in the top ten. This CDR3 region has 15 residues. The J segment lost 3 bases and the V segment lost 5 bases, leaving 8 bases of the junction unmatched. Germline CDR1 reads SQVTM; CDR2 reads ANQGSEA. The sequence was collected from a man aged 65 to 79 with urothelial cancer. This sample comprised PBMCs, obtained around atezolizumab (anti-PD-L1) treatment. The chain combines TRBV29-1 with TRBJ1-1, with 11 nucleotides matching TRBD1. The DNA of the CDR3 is TGCAGCGTTTTGGACAGGGGGCGCGGATACACTGAAGCTTTCTTT. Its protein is CSVLDRGRGYTEAFF.